The 25 T cell receptor beta chains listed next were all sequenced from one sample in a study of T-cell reconstitution after alpha-beta-depleted transplantation in children. A library of TCRbeta sequences, prepared with unique molecular identifiers, was generated. TCRdb independently ran MiXCR on the PCR reads; one entry per CDR3 protein. Here the sample spans hundreds of thousands of distinct CDR3 sequences, around an eighth being singletons. The sample was PBMCs from the stem cell graft donor, taken from the stem cell graft. Receptors were obtained from a human donor who donated a stem cell graft to a child with combined immunodeficiency.

This rearrangement joins TRBV7-6 to TRBJ2-7, with a possible D match to TRBD2 (6 bases). The CDR3 runs to 14 residues. V was trimmed by 0 bases and J by 3 bases, leaving 9 bases between them. The germline CDR1 and CDR2 sequences are SGHVS and FNYEAQ. The CDR3 region is CASSLAPGSYEQYF. The CDR3 bases are TGTGCCAGCAGCTTAGCGCCCGGGAGCTACGAGCAGTACTTC.

V and J are TRBV21-1 and TRBJ2-5; the table's D call, TRBD2, has no DNA check behind it. TRBV21-1 is classified as a pseudogene. CDR3 length equals 18 residues. CDR3: CASSKARSGRAHGETQYF. Written as DNA, the CDR3 is TGTGCCAGCAGCAAAGCGCGGAGCGGGAGGGCGCACGGAGAGACCCAGTACTTC.

This clonotype appeared many times. This chain connects TRBV5-1 to TRBJ2-1, with D possibly TRBD2 on 6 matching bases. The V and J ends lost 2 bases and 7 bases respectively, with 13 bases between them. The CDR3 covers 14 residues. CDR1 is SGHRS, CDR2 YFSETQ, per germline. The CDR3 DNA is TGCGCCAGCAGCTTCGGGGGACGAGGAAATGAGCAGTTCTTC. Protein sequence: CASSFGGRGNEQFF.

J is TRBJ1-6 and V is TRBV4-1; tentatively, D is TRBD1 (5 bases). The CDR3 loop spans 15 amino acids. Germline values: CDR1 MGHRA, CDR2 YSYEKL. Trimming removed 6 bases from V and 7 bases from J, with 16 bases in between. DNA of the CDR3: TGCGCCAGCAGGTGGGACGGGGCAGGAAATTCACCCCTCCACTTT. Translating gives CASRWDGAGNSPLHF.

The genes are TRBV7-8 and TRBJ1-3; D is uncertain. Per the germline V gene, CDR1 is SGHVS and CDR2 is FQNEAQ. The germline V and J ends were trimmed by 2 bases and 1 base, with 6 bases remaining between them. This CDR3 region has 14 residues. In nucleotides, the CDR3 is TGTGCCAGCAGCTTACCCGAATCTGGAAACACCATATATTTT. Protein sequence: CASSLPESGNTIYF.

The table lists this clonotype with many counts. The gene calls are TRBV20-1 and TRBJ2-7; 7 bases are a match to TRBD2. Per the germline V gene, CDR1 is DFQATT and CDR2 is SNEGSKA (reference sequence). Trimming removed 3 bases from V and 4 bases from J; junction bases left unmatched: 3. The CDR3 is 12 residues long. CDR3 in amino acids: CSARGRDYEQYF. The DNA for the CDR3 is TGCAGTGCTAGGGGGAGGGATTACGAGCAGTACTTC.

This clonotype has just a few counts. This chain connects TRBV7-8 to TRBJ1-2; the match to TRBD1 covers 9 bases. This CDR3 is built from 17 residues. Trimming removed 5 bases from V and 0 bases from J; junction bases left unmatched: 10. Per germline, CDR1 SGHVS and CDR2 FQNEAQ. CDR3 in DNA: TGTGCCAGCAGCAGACGGACCCGGGACAGGGCTAACTATGGCTACACCTTC. Its translation is CASSRRTRDRANYGYTF. Supplemented by reference TRBV7-8 and TRBJ1-2, the full variable domain reads GAGVSQSPRYKVAKRGQDVALRCDPISGHVSLFWYQQALGQGPEFLTYFQNEAQLDKSGLPSDRFFAERPEGSVSTLKIQRTQQEDSAVYLCASSRRTRDRANYGYTFGSGTRLTVV.

This clonotype came up many times. The chain has TRBV6-5 and TRBJ2-1; no firm D call. CDR1 and CDR2 (germline): MNHEY, SVGAGI. This CDR3 is built from 16 residues. Trimming shortened V by 2 bases and J by 0 bases, and 11 bases separated the two germline ends. CDR3 sequence: CASSYLQAPSYNEQFF. CDR3 nucleotides: TGTGCCAGCAGTTACCTGCAGGCCCCCTCCTACAATGAGCAGTTCTTC.

This clonotype was seen many times. The rearrangement uses TRBV7-9 and TRBJ2-1; 9 nucleotides agree with TRBD1. Germline trimming cut 5 bases from V and 1 base from J; bases unmatched to any gene: 9. CDR1 and CDR2 from the germline V gene are SEHNR and FQNEAQ (reference sequence). CDR3 length equals 17 residues. In DNA form, the CDR3 reads TGTGCCAGCAGCGTCCCGGGACAGGGACGGTCCTACAATGAGCAGTTCTTC. Translating it yields CASSVPGQGRSYNEQFF.

This rearrangement joins TRBV20-1 to TRBJ2-4; the match to TRBD1 covers 10 bases. CDR1 and CDR2 (germline): DFQATT, SNEGSKA (reference sequence). The junction had 11 bases not matched to a gene; V was cut back by 4 bases and J by 8 bases. The CDR3 is made up of 15 amino acids. The DNA of the CDR3 is TGCAGTGCTATTACGCCGACAGGGGGCGCGGACATTCAGTACTTC. Encoded protein: CSAITPTGGADIQYF.

This clonotype turned up a few times. The chain carries TRBV5-1 and TRBJ2-2; 7 bases map to TRBD1. CDR1 SGHRS and CDR2 YFSETQ come from the germline V gene. This CDR3 comprises 17 residues. V dropped 4 bases and J dropped 5; count of bases not matched to a gene: 14. The CDR3 protein is CASSPPVQGVWTGELFF. The DNA of the CDR3 is TGCGCCAGCAGCCCACCAGTCCAGGGGGTATGGACCGGGGAGCTGTTTTTT.

Only a few counts were recorded for this clonotype. This chain joins TRBV30 and TRBJ2-3; no clear D. The germline CDR1 and CDR2 sequences are GTSNPN and SVGIG (reference sequence). The CDR3 has 13 amino acids. The ends were cut back, 2 bases at V and 1 base at J, with 7 bases in the middle. CDR3 bases: TGTGCCTGGAGTAGCGACCGCACAGATACGCAGTATTTT. This codes for CAWSSDRTDTQYF.

This clonotype has at least ten counts. The chain has TRBV20-1 and TRBJ2-5; D remains ambiguous. Trimming removed 6 bases at V and 4 bases at J, with 15 bases between. Germline V CDR1 and CDR2: DFQATT, SNEGSKA (reference sequence). CDR3 size: 13 residues. Here the CDR3 reads CSAPAVRGETQYF. The CDR3, as DNA: TGCAGTGCCCCGGCGGTGCGCGGAGAGACCCAGTACTTC.

This clonotype was detected only a few times. The CDR3 DNA reads TGCAGTGCCCGCCGGGGTGGCTTTACCTACGAGCAGTACTTC. As protein: CSARRGGFTYEQYF. The chain is built from TRBV20-1 and TRBJ2-7; weak D call: TRBD2 (5 bases). Germline-derived CDR1 and CDR2 are DFQATT and SNEGSKA (reference sequence). CDR3 size: 14 residues. V was trimmed by 6 bases and J by 2 bases, leaving 17 bases between them.

This chain joins TRBV20-1 and TRBJ2-3, with a possible D match to TRBD1 (7 bases). The CDR3 is made up of 14 amino acids. The V end lost 3 bases, the J end lost 6 bases, and 16 bases lay between the germline ends. Germline CDR1 and CDR2: DFQATT and SNEGSKA (reference sequence). In nucleotides, the CDR3 is TGCAGTGCTAGCAACCAGGGGGAGGTTGATACGCAGTATTTT. Its translation: CSASNQGEVDTQYF.

The V gene is TRBV2, the J gene TRBJ2-1; 8 bases fit TRBD1. V lost 7 bases to trimming and J lost 9 bases; unmatched junction nucleotides: 14. This CDR3 contains 15 residues. Germline lookup yields CDR1 SNHLY and CDR2 FYNNEI. The CDR3 DNA follows: TGTGCCAGCAACCTCGACAGGGGCGGAGTGGGTGAGCAGTTCTTC. It encodes CASNLDRGGVGEQFF.

V is TRBV5-5 and J is TRBJ2-7; D is uncertain. The V gene lost 0 bases and the J gene lost 0 bases, with 7 bases spanning the gap. The CDR3 spans 14 residues. Germline CDR1 SGHKS, CDR2 YYEKEE (reference sequence). The CDR3 spells CASSLDWNSYEQYF. The CDR3 DNA reads TGTGCCAGCAGCTTGGACTGGAACTCCTACGAGCAGTACTTC.

This clonotype has at least ten counts. This chain links TRBV20-1 with TRBJ1-2; D unclear. Germline V gives CDR1 DFQATT, CDR2 SNEGSKA (reference sequence). Trimming stripped 3 bases from V and 0 bases from J, with 8 bases between. The CDR3 runs 13 residues. CDR3 sequence reads: CSARAQPNYGYTF. CDR3 sequence (DNA): TGCAGTGCTAGGGCCCAACCTAACTATGGCTACACCTTC.

The rearrangement uses TRBV7-1 and TRBJ2-3; D is unclear. TRBV7-1 is an ORF, and what it does is uncertain. There are 18 residues in the CDR3. V gave up 1 base and J gave up 3 bases, with 20 bases separating them. The CDR3 DNA reads TGTGCCAGCAGCTCAGGGCTCCTCGGCTCGAGTGTGACAGATACGCAGTATTTT. Amino acids: CASSSGLLGSSVTDTQYF.

This clonotype has a handful of counts. CDR3: CASSVEGSGNTIYF. The CDR3 DNA reads as TGTGCCAGCAGCGTAGAGGGTTCTGGAAACACCATATATTTT. V usage is TRBV9 and J usage is TRBJ1-3, with D unresolved. The CDR3 covers 14 residues. V lost 0 bases, J lost 1 base, and 5 bases lay in between. Germline V lookup: CDR1 SGDLS, CDR2 YYNGEE.

This rearrangement joins TRBV6-5 to TRBJ2-7; the D gene is possibly TRBD2 (5 bases). V lost 4 bases to trimming and J lost 5 bases, with 15 bases between them. Germline V gene lookup returns CDR1 MNHEY and CDR2 SVGAGI. The CDR3 runs to 14 residues. In DNA, the CDR3 is TGTGCCAGCAGTTTTCCCGGACTCGCCGACGAGCAGTACTTC. It specifies CASSFPGLADEQYF.

This clonotype appeared a few times. The chain uses TRBV30 and TRBJ2-1; the D call may be TRBD1 or TRBD2 (6 bases each). CDR1 and CDR2 (germline): GTSNPN, SVGIG (reference sequence). Trimming pared 8 bases from V and 8 bases from J, leaving 22 bases between. CDR3 size: 14 residues. The CDR3 reads CAGTGAPLGDEQFF. The DNA for the CDR3 is TGTGCCGGGACGGGGGCACCCCTCGGGGATGAGCAGTTCTTC.

This clonotype has more than one count but fewer than ten. The genes are TRBV7-2 and TRBJ2-2; D gene ambiguous. This CDR3 has 16 amino acids. CDR1 and CDR2 from the germline V gene are SGHTA and FQGNSA. The ends were cut back, 1 base at V and 0 bases at J, with 9 bases in the middle. The CDR3 loop is CASSLVQAPNTGELFF. The CDR3, as DNA: TGTGCCAGCAGCTTAGTTCAAGCGCCGAACACCGGGGAGCTGTTTTTT.

The CDR3 reads CASSQGVGTTYEGQFF. The CDR3 DNA sequence: TGCGCCAGCAGCCAAGGGGTCGGGACAACCTACGAGGGGCAGTTCTTC. This chain connects TRBV4-3 to TRBJ2-1; D may be TRBD1 (6 bases). The length of the CDR3 is 16 residues. Trimming pared 1 base from V and 12 bases from J, leaving 22 bases between. The germline V gene encodes CDR1 LGHNA and CDR2 YSLEER.

The CDR3 DNA reads as TGTGCCAGCAGCGTATCTAGCGGGGGAGAGACCCAGTACTTC. Translating it yields CASSVSSGGETQYF. V is TRBV9 and J is TRBJ2-5; the match to TRBD2 covers 10 bases. Germline CDR1 reads SGDLS; CDR2 reads YYNGEE. The trim removed 1 base at V and 4 bases at J, leaving 1 base unmatched. The CDR3 is 14 amino acids. Complete variable domain (other parts from reference TRBV9 and TRBJ2-5): DSGVTQTPKHLITATGQRVTLRCSPRSGDLSVYWYQQSLDQGLQFLIQYYNGEERAKGNILERFSAQQFPDLHSELNLSSLELGDSALYFCASSVSSGGETQYFGPGTRLLVL.